Listed below are T cell receptor beta chains from one sample, sequenced in a study of vaccination effects on CD4 cells after COVID-19. The data were produced by immunoSEQ multiplex PCR, yet TCRdb's version contains in-frame clones alone and is incomplete. The table lists 30,000 to 45,000 clones, under 70% of them singletons, with 22% in the top ten. No antigen has been assigned to these receptors. This material consisted of CD4+ T cells from PBMCs cultured with SARS-CoV-2 spike peptides, taken before COVID-19 vaccination. These receptors were collected from a human donor who received a COVID-19 vaccine. Each CDR3 is given with its conserved first and last residue. Each record gives: D gene, J gene, V gene, clone size, CDR3 DNA, CDR3 protein. A D gene is named only where the DNA matches it firmly. Size is omitted from some rows. Given values are once, few, many or a class for expanded clones.

D: NA
J: TRBJ2-2
V: TRBV21-1
size: NA
DNA: TGTGCCAGCAGCAAAAGAGAAACCGGGGAGCTGTTTTTT
CDR3: CASSKRETGELFF

D: NA
J: TRBJ1-1
V: TRBV30
size: once
DNA: TGTGCCTGGATCTTACAACTAGGGACTGAAGCTTTCTTT
CDR3: CAWILQLGTEAFF

D: NA
J: TRBJ2-5
V: TRBV15
size: NA
DNA: TGTGCTACCCGGGTGGCAGAGACCCAGTACTTC
CDR3: CATRVAETQYF

D: TRBD1
J: TRBJ2-3
V: TRBV5-1
size: NA
DNA: TGCGCCAGCAGCTTGGGGGTAACAGGGGGCGCATCAGATACGCAGTATTTT
CDR3: CASSLGVTGGASDTQYF

D: TRBD1
J: TRBJ2-7
V: TRBV6-6
size: NA
DNA: TGTGCCAGCAGTTACCACGGGACAGGGGTCGAGCAGTACTTC
CDR3: CASSYHGTGVEQYF

D: TRBD1
J: TRBJ2-3
V: TRBV6-1
size: NA
DNA: TGTGCCAGCAGTGAACTGTTGGGAAAGGGGGCCACAGATACGCAGTATTTT
CDR3: CASSELLGKGATDTQYF

D: NA
J: TRBJ2-3
V: TRBV7-8
size: NA
DNA: TGTGCCAGCAGCTTAGTGCTAGCCCCCACAGATACGCAGTATTTT
CDR3: CASSLVLAPTDTQYF

D: TRBD1
J: TRBJ1-2
V: TRBV19
size: many
DNA: TGTGCCAGTAGTACTCCGGGACAGGACTATGGCTACACCTTC
CDR3: CASSTPGQDYGYTF

D: NA
J: TRBJ2-7
V: TRBV20-1
size: few
DNA: TGCAGTGCTAGTGGCATCGGGCTATCGAGCTCCTACGAGCAGTACTTC
CDR3: CSASGIGLSSSYEQYF

D: TRBD1
J: TRBJ1-6
V: TRBV2
size: few
DNA: TGTGCCAGCAGTCGGACAGGTTCCTATAATTCACCCCTCCACTTT
CDR3: CASSRTGSYNSPLHF

D: TRBD2
J: TRBJ2-4
V: TRBV4-3
size: NA
DNA: TGCGCCAGCAGCCACATAGCGGGGGGATTCGGCAAAAACATTCAGTACTTC
CDR3: CASSHIAGGFGKNIQYF

D: NA
J: TRBJ1-6
V: TRBV27
size: NA
DNA: TGTGCCAGCAGCCCCCCGGGGGGGACAACGGGCTTCCGGAATACGGGACCCCTCCACTTT
CDR3: CASSPPGGTTGFRNTGPLHF

D: NA
J: TRBJ1-2
V: TRBV9
size: few
DNA: TGTGCCAGCAGCGCCAGCACAGGGCTCTATGGCTACACCTTC
CDR3: CASSASTGLYGYTF

D: NA
J: TRBJ2-7
V: TRBV9
size: once
DNA: TGTGCCAGCAGCGTAGGTCCAGGGTCCTACGAGCAGTACTTC
CDR3: CASSVGPGSYEQYF

D: NA
J: TRBJ2-7
V: TRBV19
size: few
DNA: TGTGCCAGTAGTATGCTAGGGGACCTCTCCTACGAGCAGTACTTC
CDR3: CASSMLGDLSYEQYF

D: NA
J: TRBJ2-7
V: TRBV7-2
size: once
DNA: TGTGCCAGCAGCTCCAGGGGCCAGTACGAGCAGTACTTC
CDR3: CASSSRGQYEQYF

D: TRBD1
J: TRBJ2-1
V: TRBV5-1
size: NA
DNA: TGCGCCAGCAGCGGCCGGACAGGGGGAGCCTACAATGAGCAGTTCTTC
CDR3: CASSGRTGGAYNEQFF

D: NA
J: TRBJ2-2
V: TRBV7-8
size: NA
DNA: TGTGCCAGCAGCTTAGGGGTTCCGGCAGGGGCGAACACCGGGGAGCTGTTTTTT
CDR3: CASSLGVPAGANTGELFF

D: TRBD1
J: TRBJ1-2
V: TRBV7-8
size: NA
DNA: TGTGCCAGCAGCTTAACAAGACAGGGTGATGGCTACACCTTC
CDR3: CASSLTRQGDGYTF

D: TRBD2
J: TRBJ2-1
V: TRBV10-3
size: NA
DNA: TGTGCCATCGGGGCTAGCGGGGCCTACAATGAGCAGTTCTTC
CDR3: CAIGASGAYNEQFF

D: TRBD2
J: TRBJ2-1
V: TRBV7-8
size: NA
DNA: TGTGCCAGCAGCTTAGAACTAGCGGGGGCATACAATGAGCAGTTCTTC
CDR3: CASSLELAGAYNEQFF

D: TRBD1
J: TRBJ1-2
V: TRBV2
size: NA
DNA: TGTGCCAGCAGCCCCATACAGGGGTCCTATGGCTACACCTTC
CDR3: CASSPIQGSYGYTF

D: TRBD1
J: TRBJ1-1
V: TRBV3-1/TRBV3-2
size: few
DNA: TGTGCCAGCAGCCAAGATCGTTTGTGGGGACAGCTGAACACTGAAGCTTTCTTT
CDR3: CASSQDRLWGQLNTEAFF

D: TRBD2
J: TRBJ2-2
V: TRBV5-6
size: NA
DNA: TGTGCCAGCAGCTTGGTAGGACTAGCGGGTCCCTGGGAGCTGTTTTTT
CDR3: CASSLVGLAGPWELFF

D: TRBD1
J: TRBJ1-2
V: TRBV14
size: NA
DNA: TGTGCCAGCAGCCCCCTAACAGGGGTAGTTGGCTATGGCTACACCTTC
CDR3: CASSPLTGVVGYGYTF

D: TRBD2
J: TRBJ2-7
V: TRBV5-6
size: NA
DNA: TGTGCCAGCAGCTCCTCCTCCAGGGGACTAGCCGAGCAGTACTTC
CDR3: CASSSSSRGLAEQYF

D: NA
J: TRBJ1-2
V: TRBV6-2/TRBV6-3
size: few
DNA: TGTGCCAGCAGTTACGGAGTGGGGGAAGTTGGAAACTATGGCTACACCTTC
CDR3: CASSYGVGEVGNYGYTF

D: NA
J: TRBJ2-3
V: TRBV24-1
size: NA
DNA: TGTGCCACCGGGACCGACTTAATGACAGATACGCAGTATTTT
CDR3: CATGTDLMTDTQYF

D: NA
J: TRBJ2-1
V: TRBV2
size: NA
DNA: TGTGCCAGCAGTGAAACGAGGGCCTGGGATGAGCAGTTCTTC
CDR3: CASSETRAWDEQFF

D: TRBD1
J: TRBJ2-7
V: TRBV9
size: NA
DNA: TGTGCCAGCAGCAAAGGACAGGGGGGTGCCGAGCAGTACTTC
CDR3: CASSKGQGGAEQYF

D: NA
J: TRBJ2-3
V: TRBV3-1/TRBV3-2
size: NA
DNA: TGTGCCAGCAGCCGCCAATTCATAGGCACAGATACGCAGTATTTT
CDR3: CASSRQFIGTDTQYF

D: NA
J: TRBJ1-5
V: TRBV12-3/TRBV12-4
size: once
DNA: TGTGCCAGCAGTTACCGGGTGGGGGGGCCCCAGCATTTT
CDR3: CASSYRVGGPQHF

D: NA
J: TRBJ2-7
V: TRBV5-4
size: NA
DNA: TGTGCCAGCAGCTTGGGGGGACACTCCTACGAGCAGTACTTC
CDR3: CASSLGGHSYEQYF

D: NA
J: TRBJ2-2
V: TRBV5-1
size: NA
DNA: TGCGCCAGCAGCTTGGAACTCGGGGAGCTGTTTTTT
CDR3: CASSLELGELFF

D: NA
J: TRBJ1-6
V: TRBV19
size: NA
DNA: TGTGCCAGTAGTATAGGTCGGGAGGATTCACCCCTCCACTTT
CDR3: CASSIGREDSPLHF

D: TRBD1
J: TRBJ1-2
V: TRBV19
size: NA
DNA: TGTGCCACCCGGACAGGGGACTATGGCTACACCTTC
CDR3: CATRTGDYGYTF

D: NA
J: TRBJ1-5
V: TRBV6-1
size: NA
DNA: TGTGCCAGCAGTGATTGGGGAAGGGGACAGCCCCAGCATTTT
CDR3: CASSDWGRGQPQHF

D: TRBD2
J: TRBJ2-2
V: TRBV19
size: NA
DNA: TGTGCCAGTAGTATCTACCCAGCGGGAGCGAACACCGGGGAGCTGTTTTTT
CDR3: CASSIYPAGANTGELFF

D: NA
J: TRBJ2-3
V: TRBV10-3
size: NA
DNA: TGTGCCATCAGTGAGCGCGGTGAAGATACGCAGTATTTT
CDR3: CAISERGEDTQYF

D: NA
J: TRBJ1-1
V: TRBV10-3
size: once
DNA: TGTGCCATCAGTATTACAGAGAACACTGAAGCTTTCTTT
CDR3: CAISITENTEAFF

D: TRBD1
J: TRBJ2-7
V: TRBV18
size: NA
DNA: TGTGCCAGCTCACCAAGTCGGGACAGTTTATACGAGCAGTACTTC
CDR3: CASSPSRDSLYEQYF

D: NA
J: TRBJ1-2
V: TRBV5-6
size: NA
DNA: TGTGCCAGCAGCTGGGGGGGAACAAGGGCCTATGGCTACACCTTC
CDR3: CASSWGGTRAYGYTF

D: NA
J: TRBJ2-3
V: TRBV27
size: NA
DNA: TGTGCCAGCAGTTTTTTCAGGGGAGCAGATACGCAGTATTTT
CDR3: CASSFFRGADTQYF

D: NA
J: TRBJ2-2
V: TRBV9
size: NA
DNA: TGTGCCAGCAGCGTAGTCGGCGGGGCCTCATCCGGGGAGCTGTTTTTT
CDR3: CASSVVGGASSGELFF

D: TRBD1
J: TRBJ1-2
V: TRBV18
size: few
DNA: TGTGCCAGCTCCCCGGACAGGGTTTATGGCTACACCTTC
CDR3: CASSPDRVYGYTF

D: NA
J: TRBJ2-3
V: TRBV5-5
size: NA
DNA: TGTGCCAGCAGCTTGGGTAGGGGACTTGCTAGCACAGATACGCAGTATTTT
CDR3: CASSLGRGLASTDTQYF

D: NA
J: TRBJ2-7
V: TRBV21-1
size: NA
DNA: TGTGCCAGCAGCAAATTTCAAGGGTTATCCTACGAGCAGTACTTC
CDR3: CASSKFQGLSYEQYF

D: NA
J: TRBJ1-4
V: TRBV28
size: NA
DNA: TGTGCCAGCATACCAGGCCCCAGTGGGCTTGAAAAACTGTTTTTT
CDR3: CASIPGPSGLEKLFF

D: TRBD2
J: TRBJ2-1
V: TRBV5-1
size: once
DNA: TGCGCCAGCAGCTTGCCCGGACTAGCGGGAGGGAGCTCCTACAATGAGCAGTTCTTC
CDR3: CASSLPGLAGGSSYNEQFF

D: TRBD2
J: TRBJ2-3
V: TRBV7-8
size: NA
DNA: TGTGCCAGCACCGCAGGAGGAGCGGGGGATAGGGATACGCAGTATTTT
CDR3: CASTAGGAGDRDTQYF